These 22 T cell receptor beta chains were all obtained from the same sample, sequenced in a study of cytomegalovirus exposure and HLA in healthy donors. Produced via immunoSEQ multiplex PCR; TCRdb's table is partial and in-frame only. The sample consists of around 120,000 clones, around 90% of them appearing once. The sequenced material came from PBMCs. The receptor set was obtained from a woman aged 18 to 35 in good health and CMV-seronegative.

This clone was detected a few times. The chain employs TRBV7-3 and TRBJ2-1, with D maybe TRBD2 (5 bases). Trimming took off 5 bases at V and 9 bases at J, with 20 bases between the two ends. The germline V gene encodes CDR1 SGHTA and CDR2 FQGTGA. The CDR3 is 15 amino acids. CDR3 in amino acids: CASSPGGSPPREQFF. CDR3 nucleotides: TGTGCCAGCAGCCCCGGAGGATCCCCTCCACGTGAGCAGTTCTTC.

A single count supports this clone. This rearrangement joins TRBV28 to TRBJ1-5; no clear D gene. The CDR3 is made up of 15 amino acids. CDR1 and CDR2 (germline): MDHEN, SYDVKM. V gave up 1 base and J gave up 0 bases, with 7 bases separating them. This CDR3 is CASSLYRYSNQPQHF. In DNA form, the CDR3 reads TGTGCCAGCAGTTTATACAGATATAGCAATCAGCCCCAGCATTTT.

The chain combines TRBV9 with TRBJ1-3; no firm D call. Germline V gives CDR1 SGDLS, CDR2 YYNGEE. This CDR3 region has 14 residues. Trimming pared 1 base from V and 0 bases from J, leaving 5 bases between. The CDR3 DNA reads TGTGCCAGCAGCGTACGTTTCTCTGGAAACACCATATATTTT. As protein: CASSVRFSGNTIYF.

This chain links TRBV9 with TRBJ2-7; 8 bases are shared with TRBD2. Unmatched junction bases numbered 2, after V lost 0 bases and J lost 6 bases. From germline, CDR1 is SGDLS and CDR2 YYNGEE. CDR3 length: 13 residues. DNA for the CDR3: TGTGCCAGCAGCGTAGCACGGGGGGGCGAGCAGTACTTC. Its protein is CASSVARGGEQYF.

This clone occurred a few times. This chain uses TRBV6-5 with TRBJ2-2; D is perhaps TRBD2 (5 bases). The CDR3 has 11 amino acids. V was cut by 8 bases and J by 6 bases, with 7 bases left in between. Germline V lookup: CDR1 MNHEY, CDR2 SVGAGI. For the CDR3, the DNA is TGTGCCAGCGAGGGCTCCGGGGAGCTGTTTTTT. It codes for CASEGSGELFF.

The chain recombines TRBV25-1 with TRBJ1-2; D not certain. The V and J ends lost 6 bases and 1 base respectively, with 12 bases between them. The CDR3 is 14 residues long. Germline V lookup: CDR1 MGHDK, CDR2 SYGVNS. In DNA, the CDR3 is TGTGCCAGCAGGTCGATGGGCCTTAACTATGGCTACACCTTC. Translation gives CASRSMGLNYGYTF.

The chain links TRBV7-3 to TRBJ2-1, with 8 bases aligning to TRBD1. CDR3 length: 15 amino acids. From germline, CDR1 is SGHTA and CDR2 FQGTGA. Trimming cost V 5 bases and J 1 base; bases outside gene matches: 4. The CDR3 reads CASSLGQGSYNEQFF. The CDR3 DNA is TGTGCCAGCAGCCTCGGACAGGGATCCTACAATGAGCAGTTCTTC.

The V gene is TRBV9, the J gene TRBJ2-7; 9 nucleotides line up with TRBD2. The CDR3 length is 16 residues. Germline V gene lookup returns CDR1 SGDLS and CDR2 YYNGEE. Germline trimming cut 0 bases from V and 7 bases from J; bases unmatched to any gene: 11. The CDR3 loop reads CASSVGGSGRSGEQYF. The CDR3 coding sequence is TGTGCCAGCAGCGTAGGGGGTAGCGGGAGATCGGGTGAGCAGTACTTC.

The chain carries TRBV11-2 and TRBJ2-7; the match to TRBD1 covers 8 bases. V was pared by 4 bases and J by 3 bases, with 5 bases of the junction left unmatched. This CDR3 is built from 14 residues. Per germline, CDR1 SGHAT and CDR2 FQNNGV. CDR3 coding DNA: TGTGCCAGCAGCTCCTACAGGGGGAGCTACGAGCAGTACTTC. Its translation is CASSSYRGSYEQYF.

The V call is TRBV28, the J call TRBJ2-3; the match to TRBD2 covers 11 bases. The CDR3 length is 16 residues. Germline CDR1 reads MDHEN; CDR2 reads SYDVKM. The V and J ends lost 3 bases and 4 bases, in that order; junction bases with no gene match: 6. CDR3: CASSLFLAGGSDTQYF. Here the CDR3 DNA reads TGTGCCAGCAGTTTGTTCCTAGCGGGAGGTTCAGATACGCAGTATTTT.

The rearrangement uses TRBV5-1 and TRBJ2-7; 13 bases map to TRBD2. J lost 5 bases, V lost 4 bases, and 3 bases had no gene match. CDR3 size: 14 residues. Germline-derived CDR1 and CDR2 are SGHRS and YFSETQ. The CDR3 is CASSQGTSGDEQYF. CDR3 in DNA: TGCGCCAGCAGCCAAGGGACTAGCGGGGACGAGCAGTACTTC.

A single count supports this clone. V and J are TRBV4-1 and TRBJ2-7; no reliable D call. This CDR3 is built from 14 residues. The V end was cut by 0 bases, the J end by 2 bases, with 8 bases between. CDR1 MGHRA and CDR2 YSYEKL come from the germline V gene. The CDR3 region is CASSQEGQTYEQYF. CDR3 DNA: TGCGCCAGCAGCCAAGAGGGCCAGACCTACGAGCAGTACTTC.

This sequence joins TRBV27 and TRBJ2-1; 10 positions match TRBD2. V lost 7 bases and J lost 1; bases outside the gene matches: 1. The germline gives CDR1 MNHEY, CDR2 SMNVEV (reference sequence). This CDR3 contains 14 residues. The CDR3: CASTSGSSYNEQFF. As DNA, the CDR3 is TGTGCCAGCACTAGCGGGAGTTCCTACAATGAGCAGTTCTTC.

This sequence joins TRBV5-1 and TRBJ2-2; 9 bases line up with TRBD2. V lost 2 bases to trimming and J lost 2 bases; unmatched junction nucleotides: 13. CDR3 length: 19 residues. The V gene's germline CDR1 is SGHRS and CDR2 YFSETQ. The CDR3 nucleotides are TGCGCCAGCAGCTTCCAACACCTAAGCGGGGGGCCTAACACCGGGGAGCTGTTTTTT. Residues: CASSFQHLSGGPNTGELFF.

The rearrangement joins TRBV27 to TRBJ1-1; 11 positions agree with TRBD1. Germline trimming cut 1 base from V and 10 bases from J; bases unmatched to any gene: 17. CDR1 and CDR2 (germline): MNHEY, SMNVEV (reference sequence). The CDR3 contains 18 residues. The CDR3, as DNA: TGTGCCAGCAGTTTATATAGGGAGGCCGGCCCGGGACAGGGGGGAGCTTTCTTT. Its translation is CASSLYREAGPGQGGAFF.

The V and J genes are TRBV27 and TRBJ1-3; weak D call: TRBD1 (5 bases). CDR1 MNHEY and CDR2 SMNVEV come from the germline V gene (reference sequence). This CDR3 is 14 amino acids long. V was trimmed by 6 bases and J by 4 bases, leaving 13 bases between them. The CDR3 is CASSAGRSGNTIYF. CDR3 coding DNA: TGTGCCAGCAGCGCAGGGAGGTCCGGAAACACCATATATTTT.

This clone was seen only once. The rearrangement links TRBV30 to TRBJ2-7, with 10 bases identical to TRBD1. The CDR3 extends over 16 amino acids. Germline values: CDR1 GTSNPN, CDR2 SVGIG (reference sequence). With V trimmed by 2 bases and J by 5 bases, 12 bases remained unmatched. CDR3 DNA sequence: TGTGCCTGGAGTCCCGCACGGACAGGGGGATTCCACGAGCAGTACTTC. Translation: CAWSPARTGGFHEQYF. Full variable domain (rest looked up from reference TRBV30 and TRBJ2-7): SQTIHQWPATLVQPVGSPLSLECTVEGTSNPNLYWYRQAAGRGLQLLFYSVGIGQISSEVPQNLSASRPQDRQFILSSKKLLLSDSGFYLCAWSPARTGGFHEQYFGPGTRLTVT.

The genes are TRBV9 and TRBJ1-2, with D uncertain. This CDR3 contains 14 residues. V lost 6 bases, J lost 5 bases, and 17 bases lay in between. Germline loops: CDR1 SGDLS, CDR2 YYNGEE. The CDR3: CASTSTAARYGYTF. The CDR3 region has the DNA TGTGCCAGCACCAGTACCGCCGCAAGATATGGCTACACCTTC.

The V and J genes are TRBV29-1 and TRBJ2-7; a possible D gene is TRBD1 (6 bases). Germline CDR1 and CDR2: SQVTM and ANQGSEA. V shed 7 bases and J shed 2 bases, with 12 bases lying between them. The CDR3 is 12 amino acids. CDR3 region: CSAQQGTYEQYF. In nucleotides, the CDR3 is TGCAGCGCCCAACAGGGAACCTACGAGCAGTACTTC.

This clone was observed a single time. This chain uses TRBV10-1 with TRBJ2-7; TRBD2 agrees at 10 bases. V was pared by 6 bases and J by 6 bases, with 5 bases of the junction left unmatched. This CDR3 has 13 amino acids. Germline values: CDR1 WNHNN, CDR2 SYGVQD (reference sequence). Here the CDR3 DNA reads TGCGCCAGCAGCTGGGCTAGCGGGGGCGAGCAGTACTTC. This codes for CASSWASGGEQYF.

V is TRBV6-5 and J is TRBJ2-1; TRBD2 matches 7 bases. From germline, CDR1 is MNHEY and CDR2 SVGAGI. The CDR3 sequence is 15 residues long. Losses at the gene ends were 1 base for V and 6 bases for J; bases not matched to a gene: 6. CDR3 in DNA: TGTGCCAGCAGTTACTTAAGCGGGGTACGCAATGAGCAGTTCTTC. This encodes CASSYLSGVRNEQFF.

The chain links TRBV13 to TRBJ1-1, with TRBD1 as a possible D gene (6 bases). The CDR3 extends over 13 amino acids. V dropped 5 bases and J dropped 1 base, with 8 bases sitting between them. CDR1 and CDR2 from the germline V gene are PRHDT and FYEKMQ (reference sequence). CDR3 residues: CASSGQSNTEAFF. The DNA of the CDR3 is TGTGCCAGCAGCGGACAGTCGAACACTGAAGCTTTCTTT.